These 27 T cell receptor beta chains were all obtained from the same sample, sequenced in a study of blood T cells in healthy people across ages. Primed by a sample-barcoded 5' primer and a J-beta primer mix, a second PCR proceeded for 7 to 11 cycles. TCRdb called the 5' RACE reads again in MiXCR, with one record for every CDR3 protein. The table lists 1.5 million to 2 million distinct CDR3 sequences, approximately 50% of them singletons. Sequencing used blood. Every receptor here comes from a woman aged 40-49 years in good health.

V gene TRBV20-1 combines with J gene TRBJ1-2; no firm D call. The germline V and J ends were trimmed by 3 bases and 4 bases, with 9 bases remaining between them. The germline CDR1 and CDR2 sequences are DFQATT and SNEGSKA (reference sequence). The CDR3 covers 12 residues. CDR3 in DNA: TGCAGTGCTAGCCCCGAGTCCTATGGCTACACCTTC. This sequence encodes CSASPESYGYTF.

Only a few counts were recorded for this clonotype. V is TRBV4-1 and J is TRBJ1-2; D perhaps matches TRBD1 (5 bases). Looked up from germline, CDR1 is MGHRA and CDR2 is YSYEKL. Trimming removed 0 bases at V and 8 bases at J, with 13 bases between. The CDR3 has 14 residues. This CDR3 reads CASSQDRELFGYTF. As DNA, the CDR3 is TGCGCCAGCAGCCAAGACAGGGAATTGTTCGGCTACACCTTC.

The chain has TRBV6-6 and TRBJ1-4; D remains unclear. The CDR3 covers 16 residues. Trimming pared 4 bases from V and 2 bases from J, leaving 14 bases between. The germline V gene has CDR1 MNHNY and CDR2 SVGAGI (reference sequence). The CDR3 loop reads CASSLSQISTNEKLFF. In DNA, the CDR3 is TGTGCCAGCAGTTTATCCCAGATTTCGACTAATGAAAAACTGTTTTTT.

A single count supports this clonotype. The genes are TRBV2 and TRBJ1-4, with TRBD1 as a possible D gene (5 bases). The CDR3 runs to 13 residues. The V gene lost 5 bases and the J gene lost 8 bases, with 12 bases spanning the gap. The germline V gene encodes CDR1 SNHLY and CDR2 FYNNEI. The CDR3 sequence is CASSWQGREKLFF. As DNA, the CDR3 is TGTGCCAGCAGTTGGCAGGGAAGGGAAAAACTGTTTTTT.

The CDR3 sequence is CASRNNQPQHF. CDR3 coding DNA: TGTGCCAGCAGGAACAATCAGCCCCAGCATTTT. This chain uses TRBV28 with TRBJ1-5; D gene unclear. Germline V gene lookup returns CDR1 MDHEN and CDR2 SYDVKM. The V end lost 6 bases, the J end lost 3 bases, and 3 bases lay between the germline ends. The length of the CDR3 is 11 residues.

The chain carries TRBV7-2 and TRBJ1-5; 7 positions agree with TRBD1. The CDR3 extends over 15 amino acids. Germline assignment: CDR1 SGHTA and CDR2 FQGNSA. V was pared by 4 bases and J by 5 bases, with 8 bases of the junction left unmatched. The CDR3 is CASSSTGTGDQPQHF. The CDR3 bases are TGTGCCAGCAGCTCGACAGGGACCGGGGATCAGCCCCAGCATTTT.

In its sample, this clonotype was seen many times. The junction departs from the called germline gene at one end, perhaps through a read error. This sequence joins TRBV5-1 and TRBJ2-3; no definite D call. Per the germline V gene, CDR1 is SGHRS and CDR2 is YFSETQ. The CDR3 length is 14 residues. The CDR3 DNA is TGTGCCAGCAGCTTAGATCCGGGCACAGATACGCAGTATTTT. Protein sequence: CASSLDPGTDTQYF.

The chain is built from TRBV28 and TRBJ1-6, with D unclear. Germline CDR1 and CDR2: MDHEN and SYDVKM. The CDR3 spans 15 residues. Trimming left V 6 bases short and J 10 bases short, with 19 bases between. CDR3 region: CASRQTKIRGSPLHF. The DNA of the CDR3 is TGTGCCAGCAGACAGACAAAAATCCGAGGCTCACCCCTCCACTTT.

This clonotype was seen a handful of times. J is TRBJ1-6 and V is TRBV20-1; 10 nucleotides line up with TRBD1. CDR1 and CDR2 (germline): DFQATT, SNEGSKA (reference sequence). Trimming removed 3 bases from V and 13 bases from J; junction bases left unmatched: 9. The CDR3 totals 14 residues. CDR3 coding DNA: TGCAGTGCTAGTAAGGGGACAGGGGAGTTGCCCCTCCACTTT. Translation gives CSASKGTGELPLHF.

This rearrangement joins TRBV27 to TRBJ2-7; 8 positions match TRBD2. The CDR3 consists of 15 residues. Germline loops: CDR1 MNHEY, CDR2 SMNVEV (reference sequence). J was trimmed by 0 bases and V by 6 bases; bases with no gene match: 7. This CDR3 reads CASRGGGSPSYEQYF. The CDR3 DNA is TGTGCCAGCAGGGGCGGGGGGAGTCCCTCCTACGAGCAGTACTTC.

DNA for the CDR3: TGTGCCAGCACAGCGAGCAATGAGCAGTTCTTC. Encoded protein: CASTASNEQFF. The chain recombines TRBV6-2 or TRBV6-3 with TRBJ2-1, with D hard to call. This CDR3 is built from 11 residues. V lost 7 bases, J lost 6 bases, and 7 bases lay in between. The germline V gene has CDR1 MNHEY and CDR2 SVGEGT.

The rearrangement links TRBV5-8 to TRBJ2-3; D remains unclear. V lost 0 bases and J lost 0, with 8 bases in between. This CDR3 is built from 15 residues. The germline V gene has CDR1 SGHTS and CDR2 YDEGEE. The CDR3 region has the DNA TGTGCCAGCAGCTTGGTAATCGATAGCACAGATACGCAGTATTTT. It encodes CASSLVIDSTDTQYF. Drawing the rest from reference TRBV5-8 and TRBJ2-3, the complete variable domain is EAGVTQSPTHLIKTRGQQATLRCSPISGHTSVYWYQQALGLGLQFLLWYDEGEERNRGNFPPRFSGRQFPNYSSELNVNALELEDSALYLCASSLVIDSTDTQYFGPGTRLTVL.

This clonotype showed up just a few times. The DNA for the CDR3 is TGCGCCAGCACGAGTTCTACCTCCTACAATGAGCAGTTCTTC. Translation gives CASTSSTSYNEQFF. The V gene is TRBV4-3, the J gene TRBJ2-1; D unclear. This CDR3 is built from 14 residues. V lost 7 bases to trimming and J lost 0 bases, with 10 bases between them. CDR1 LGHNA and CDR2 YSLEER come from the germline V gene.

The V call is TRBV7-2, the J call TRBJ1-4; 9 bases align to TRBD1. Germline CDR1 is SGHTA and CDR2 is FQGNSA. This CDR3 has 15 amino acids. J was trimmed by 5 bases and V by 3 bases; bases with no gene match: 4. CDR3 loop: CASSFEGTGNEKLFF. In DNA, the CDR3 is TGTGCCAGCAGCTTCGAGGGGACAGGGAATGAAAAACTGTTTTTT.

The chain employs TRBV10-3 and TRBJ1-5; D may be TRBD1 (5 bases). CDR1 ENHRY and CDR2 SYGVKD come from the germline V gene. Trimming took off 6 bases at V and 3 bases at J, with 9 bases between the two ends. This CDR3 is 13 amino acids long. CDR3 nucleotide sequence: TGTGCCATCAGGGGGACGGACAATCAGCCCCAGCATTTT. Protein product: CAIRGTDNQPQHF.

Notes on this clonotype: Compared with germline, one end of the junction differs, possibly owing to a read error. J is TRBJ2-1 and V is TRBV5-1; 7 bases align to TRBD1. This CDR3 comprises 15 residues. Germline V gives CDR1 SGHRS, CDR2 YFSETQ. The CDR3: CACSLGQNSYNEQFF. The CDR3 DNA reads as TGCGCCTGCAGCTTGGGACAGAACTCCTACAATGAGCAGTTCTTC.

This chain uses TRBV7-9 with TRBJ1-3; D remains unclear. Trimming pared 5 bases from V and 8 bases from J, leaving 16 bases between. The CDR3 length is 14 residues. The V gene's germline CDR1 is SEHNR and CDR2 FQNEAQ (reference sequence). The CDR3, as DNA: TGTGCCAGCAGCCCCCGACGGGAGGCGGACACCATATATTTT. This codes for CASSPRREADTIYF.

The CDR3 loop is CANKFSGGSTDTQYF. The DNA for the CDR3 is TGTGCCAACAAGTTTAGCGGGGGAAGCACAGATACGCAGTATTTT. The chain carries TRBV6-6 and TRBJ2-3; the match to TRBD2 covers 9 bases. Germline V gene data show CDR1 as MNHNY and CDR2 as SVGAGI (reference sequence). The junction had 8 bases not matched to a gene; V was cut back by 10 bases and J by 0 bases. The CDR3 has 15 amino acids.

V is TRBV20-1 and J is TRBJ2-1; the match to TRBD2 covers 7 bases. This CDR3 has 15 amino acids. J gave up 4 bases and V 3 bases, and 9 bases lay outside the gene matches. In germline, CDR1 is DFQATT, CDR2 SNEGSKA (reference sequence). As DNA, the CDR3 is TGCAGTGCTAGGGGGCTAGCGGAATATTACAATGAGCAGTTCTTC. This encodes CSARGLAEYYNEQFF.

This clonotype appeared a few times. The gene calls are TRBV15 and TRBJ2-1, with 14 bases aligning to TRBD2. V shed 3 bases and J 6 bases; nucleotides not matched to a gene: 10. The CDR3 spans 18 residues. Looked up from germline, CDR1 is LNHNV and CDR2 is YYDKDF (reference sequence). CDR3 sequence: CATSRGLAGESTLNEQFF. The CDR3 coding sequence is TGTGCCACCAGCAGGGGACTAGCGGGGGAGTCAACCCTCAATGAGCAGTTCTTC.

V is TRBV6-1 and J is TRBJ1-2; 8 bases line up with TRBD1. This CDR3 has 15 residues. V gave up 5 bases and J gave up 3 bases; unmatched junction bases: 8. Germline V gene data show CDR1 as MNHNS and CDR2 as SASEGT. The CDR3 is CASSPEDRVYYGYTF. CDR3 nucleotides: TGTGCCAGCAGTCCCGAGGACAGGGTTTACTATGGCTACACCTTC.

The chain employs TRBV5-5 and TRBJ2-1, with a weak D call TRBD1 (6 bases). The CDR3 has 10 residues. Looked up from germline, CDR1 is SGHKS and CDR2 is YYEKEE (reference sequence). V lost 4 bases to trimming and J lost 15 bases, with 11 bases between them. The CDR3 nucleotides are TGTGCCAGCAGCGGGACACGGATGTTCTTC. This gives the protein CASSGTRMFF.

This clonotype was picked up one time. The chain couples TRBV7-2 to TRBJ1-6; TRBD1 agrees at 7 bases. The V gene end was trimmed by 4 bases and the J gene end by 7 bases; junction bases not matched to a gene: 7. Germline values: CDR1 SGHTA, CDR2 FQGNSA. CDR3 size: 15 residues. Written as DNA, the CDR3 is TGTGCCAGCAGCTATCGACAGGGTGGCAATTCACCCCTCCACTTT. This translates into CASSYRQGGNSPLHF.

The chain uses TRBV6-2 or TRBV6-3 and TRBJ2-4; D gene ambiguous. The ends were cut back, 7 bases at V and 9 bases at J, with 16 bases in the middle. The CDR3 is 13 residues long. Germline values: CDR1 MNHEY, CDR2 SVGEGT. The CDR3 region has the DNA TGTGCCAGCACCATGATGCTAGGCGGCATTCAGTACTTC. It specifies CASTMMLGGIQYF.

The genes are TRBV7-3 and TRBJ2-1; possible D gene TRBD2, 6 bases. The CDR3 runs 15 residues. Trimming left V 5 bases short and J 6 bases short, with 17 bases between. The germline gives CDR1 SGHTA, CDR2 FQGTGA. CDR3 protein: CASSLSPGVSNEQFF. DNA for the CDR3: TGTGCCAGCAGCCTAAGCCCGGGAGTAAGCAATGAGCAGTTCTTC.

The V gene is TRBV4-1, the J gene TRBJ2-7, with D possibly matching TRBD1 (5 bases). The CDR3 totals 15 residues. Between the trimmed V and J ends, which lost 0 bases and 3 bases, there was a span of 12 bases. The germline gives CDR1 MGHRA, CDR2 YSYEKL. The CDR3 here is CASSQDAAGYYEQYF. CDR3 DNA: TGCGCCAGCAGCCAAGATGCAGCAGGGTACTACGAGCAGTACTTC.

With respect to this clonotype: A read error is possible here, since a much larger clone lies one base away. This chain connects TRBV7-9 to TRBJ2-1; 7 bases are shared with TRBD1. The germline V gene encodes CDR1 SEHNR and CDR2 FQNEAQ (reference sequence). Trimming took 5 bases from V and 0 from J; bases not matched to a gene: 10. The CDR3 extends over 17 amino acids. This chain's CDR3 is CASSIQGTDSSYNEQFF. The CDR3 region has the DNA TGTGCCAGCAGCATACAGGGGACGGATAGCTCCTACAATGAGCAGTTCTTC.